This is a list of T cell receptor beta chains from one sample in a study of tumor and adjacent non-tumor tissue in lung cancer. TCRdb passed the multiplex PCR reads through MiXCR, listing each CDR3 protein once. The data show 100,000 or so distinct CDR3 sequences, with 80% seen just once and roughly 33% held by the top ten. The source material was distant non-tumor lung tissue. These receptor sequences come from a man in his fifties or sixties with small cell lung cancer. The CDR3 runs from the conserved cysteine through the conserved F or W. Fields, in order: J gene, D gene, V gene, clone size, CDR3 protein, CDR3 DNA. A D gene is named only where the DNA matches it firmly. The size field is filled for only some rows; it gives once, few, many or a size class.

J gene: TRBJ2-7; D gene: -; V gene: TRBV6-1; clone size: -; CDR3 protein: CASKIQNGHYYEEYF; CDR3 DNA: TGTGCCAGCAAGATTCAAAATGGTCATTACTACGAGGAGTACTTC
J gene: TRBJ1-2; D gene: -; V gene: TRBV10-3; clone size: -; CDR3 protein: CAIGETDMGLGYTF; CDR3 DNA: TGTGCCATCGGTGAAACGGACATGGGGCTGGGCTACACCTTC
J gene: TRBJ2-2; D gene: -; V gene: TRBV24-1; clone size: -; CDR3 protein: CATSDSRRRTGELFF; CDR3 DNA: TGTGCCACCAGTGATTCGAGGCGTCGGACCGGGGAGCTGTTTTTT
J gene: TRBJ2-4; D gene: TRBD2; V gene: TRBV28; clone size: -; CDR3 protein: CTRSSPILAGASKNIQYF; CDR3 DNA: TGTACCAGGAGTTCCCCGATTCTAGCGGGAGCGAGCAAAAACATTCAGTACTTC
J gene: TRBJ2-1; D gene: -; V gene: TRBV29-1; clone size: -; CDR3 protein: CSRGRVYEQFF; CDR3 DNA: TGCAGCAGGGGCAGGGTTTATGAGCAATTCTTC
J gene: TRBJ2-2; D gene: -; V gene: TRBV4-1; clone size: -; CDR3 protein: CARSSRGAYIGELFF; CDR3 DNA: TGCGCAAGGAGCAGCAGGGGGGCCTATATCGGGGAGCTGTTTTTT
J gene: TRBJ2-7; D gene: TRBD1; V gene: TRBV29-1; clone size: -; CDR3 protein: CSARDRVSYEHYF; CDR3 DNA: TGCAGCGCGAGGGACAGGGTCTCTTACGAACATTACTTC
J gene: TRBJ2-1; D gene: TRBD2; V gene: TRBV11-2; clone size: few; CDR3 protein: CASSLYNWGLAGEERQFF; CDR3 DNA: TGTGCCAGCAGCTTATATAATTGGGGACTAGCGGGAGAGGAACGGCAGTTCTTC
J gene: TRBJ1-1; D gene: -; V gene: TRBV29-1; clone size: -; CDR3 protein: CSVSTAMDSEAFF; CDR3 DNA: TGCAGCGTCTCGACAGCCATGGACAGTGAAGCTTTCTTT
J gene: TRBJ1-2; D gene: -; V gene: TRBV6-9; clone size: -; CDR3 protein: CANRVPRRQIQPVQNNYGYTF; CDR3 DNA: TGTGCCAACAGGGTACCGAGACGGCAAATCCAGCCGGTTCAGAATAACTATGGCTACACCTTC
J gene: TRBJ1-1; D gene: -; V gene: TRBV4-2; clone size: -; CDR3 protein: CASTRLSGRGEVFF; CDR3 DNA: TGTGCCAGCACCCGGCTATCGGGCCGGGGTGAAGTTTTCTTT
J gene: TRBJ1-1; D gene: -; V gene: TRBV4-1; clone size: -; CDR3 protein: CTSSQVPGRGTDDFF; CDR3 DNA: TGCACCAGCAGTCAAGTTCCAGGGCGTGGCACTGATGATTTCTTT
J gene: TRBJ2-1; D gene: -; V gene: TRBV4-2; clone size: -; CDR3 protein: CASQDQGSGGLYNEQLF; CDR3 DNA: TGTGCCAGCCAAGATCAAGGTAGCGGAGGACTATACAATGAGCAGTTATTC
J gene: TRBJ2-3; D gene: TRBD2; V gene: TRBV6-1; clone size: -; CDR3 protein: CASTEVGTSDATRYF; CDR3 DNA: TGTGCCAGCACTGAGGTCGGGACTAGCGATGCTACGCGGTATTTT
J gene: TRBJ2-1; D gene: -; V gene: TRBV29-1; clone size: -; CDR3 protein: CSADLLDSSSYNEQFF; CDR3 DNA: TGTAGCGCTGACTTACTAGACTCAAGCTCCTACAATGAGCAGTTCTTC
J gene: TRBJ1-1; D gene: TRBD1; V gene: TRBV6-5; clone size: -; CDR3 protein: CASSCAAGGRGWTEAFF; CDR3 DNA: TGTGCCAGCAGTTGCGCCGCAGGGGGTCGTGGATGGACTGAAGCTTTCTTT
J gene: TRBJ2-5; D gene: TRBD2; V gene: TRBV20-1; clone size: -; CDR3 protein: CSAREAGRVGFQETQYF; CDR3 DNA: TGCAGTGCTAGAGAGGCAGGGAGGGTCGGATTCCAAGAGACCCAGTACTTC
J gene: TRBJ2-2; D gene: TRBD2; V gene: TRBV12-3/TRBV12-4; clone size: -; CDR3 protein: CPSSRRSFLAGVGTRELFF; CDR3 DNA: TGTCCCAGCAGCCGAAGGAGTTTTCTAGCGGGAGTAGGTACCAGGGAGCTGTTTTTT
J gene: TRBJ2-7; D gene: -; V gene: TRBV6-5; clone size: -; CDR3 protein: CASSYGGSVLNEQYF; CDR3 DNA: TGTGCCAGCAGTTACGGAGGCTCAGTATTGAATGAGCAGTACTTC
J gene: TRBJ2-7; D gene: -; V gene: TRBV28; clone size: -; CDR3 protein: CASSSVPGNSYEQYF; CDR3 DNA: TGTGCCAGCAGTTCGGTCCCCGGAAACTCCTACGAGCAGTACTTC
J gene: TRBJ2-3; D gene: -; V gene: TRBV11-1; clone size: few; CDR3 protein: CASSLRTNGTDTQYF; CDR3 DNA: TGTGCCAGCAGCCTACGGACTAACGGCACAGATACGCAGTATTTT
J gene: TRBJ1-3; D gene: -; V gene: TRBV11-2; clone size: -; CDR3 protein: CDSNHGSLSGNTINF; CDR3 DNA: TGTGACAGCAACCATGGCTCTCTCTCTGGAAACACCATAAATTTT
J gene: TRBJ2-1; D gene: TRBD1; V gene: TRBV12-3/TRBV12-4; clone size: -; CDR3 protein: CASSKTGGSWVEEFF; CDR3 DNA: TGTGCCAGCAGTAAAACAGGGGGCTCATGGGTTGAGGAGTTCTTC
J gene: TRBJ2-1; D gene: -; V gene: TRBV6-5; clone size: many; CDR3 protein: CASRRGGTDNEQFF; CDR3 DNA: TGTGCCAGCAGGCGAGGCGGGACGGACAATGAGCAGTTCTTC
J gene: TRBJ2-2; D gene: TRBD2; V gene: TRBV4-2; clone size: -; CDR3 protein: CVSKRAGDDGGELFF; CDR3 DNA: TGTGTCAGCAAACGAGCGGGGGATGATGGCGGGGAGCTGTTTTTT
J gene: TRBJ2-1; D gene: -; V gene: TRBV6-5; clone size: -; CDR3 protein: CASGETRGGEQFF; CDR3 DNA: TGTGCCAGCGGAGAGACGCGGGGCGGAGAGCAGTTCTTC
J gene: TRBJ2-2; D gene: TRBD2; V gene: TRBV5-1; clone size: -; CDR3 protein: CASSSSRTSGSRAGELFF; CDR3 DNA: TGCGCCAGCAGCTCCTCACGGACTAGCGGGAGTAGAGCCGGGGAGCTGTTTTTT
J gene: TRBJ2-1; D gene: TRBD2; V gene: TRBV11-2; clone size: -; CDR3 protein: CASSSVGGTSWSIYNEQFF; CDR3 DNA: TGTGCCAGCAGCTCCGTGGGGGGGACTAGCTGGAGTATCTACAATGAGCAGTTCTTC
J gene: TRBJ2-5; D gene: -; V gene: TRBV11-2; clone size: -; CDR3 protein: CASSPLGTRDF; CDR3 DNA: TGTGCCAGCAGCCCCTTAGGGACCCGAGACTTC
J gene: TRBJ2-7; D gene: -; V gene: TRBV6-6; clone size: -; CDR3 protein: CHSSYTGIEQYF; CDR3 DNA: TGTCACAGCAGCTACACTGGTATCGAGCAGTACTTC
J gene: TRBJ1-2; D gene: -; V gene: TRBV6-5; clone size: -; CDR3 protein: CASSRVRRESDYTF; CDR3 DNA: TGTGCCAGCAGTCGTGTCAGGAGGGAAAGTGACTACACCTTC
J gene: TRBJ2-1; D gene: TRBD2; V gene: TRBV12-3/TRBV12-4; clone size: -; CDR3 protein: CASSLSGNGNEQFF; CDR3 DNA: TGTGCCAGCAGTCTGAGCGGGAACGGTAATGAGCAGTTCTTC
J gene: TRBJ2-5; D gene: -; V gene: TRBV11-2; clone size: -; CDR3 protein: CASNSRLAVLEAQYF; CDR3 DNA: TGTGCCAGCAATTCGCGATTAGCGGTCCTAGAGGCCCAGTACTTC
J gene: TRBJ1-6; D gene: -; V gene: TRBV5-1; clone size: -; CDR3 protein: CASSLRKVPNQRHSPLHF; CDR3 DNA: TGCGCCAGCAGCTTGAGAAAGGTCCCGAACCAAAGGCATTCACCCCTCCACTTT
J gene: TRBJ2-4; D gene: -; V gene: TRBV6-5; clone size: -; CDR3 protein: CASCYSPGVIQYF; CDR3 DNA: TGTGCCAGCTGTTACTCTCCTGGGGTTATTCAGTACTTC
J gene: TRBJ2-7; D gene: -; V gene: TRBV4-1; clone size: -; CDR3 protein: CVSSFDRLYEQHF; CDR3 DNA: TGCGTCAGCAGTTTCGACAGACTCTACGAGCAGCATTTC
J gene: TRBJ1-2; D gene: -; V gene: TRBV6-2/TRBV6-3; clone size: -; CDR3 protein: CASSYSKETYSYTF; CDR3 DNA: TGTGCCAGCAGTTACTCCAAGGAGACCTATAGCTACACCTTC
J gene: TRBJ2-1; D gene: -; V gene: TRBV11-2; clone size: once; CDR3 protein: CASQMGHGDNEQDF; CDR3 DNA: TGTGCCAGCCAGATGGGGCATGGCGACAATGAGCAGGACTTC
J gene: TRBJ2-5; D gene: -; V gene: TRBV7-9; clone size: many; CDR3 protein: CASSLKRAQVGVETQYF; CDR3 DNA: TGTGCCAGCAGCTTAAAAAGGGCACAGGTAGGAGTCGAGACCCAGTACTTC
J gene: TRBJ2-2; D gene: TRBD1; V gene: TRBV28; clone size: many; CDR3 protein: CASTQQGAGSGELFF; CDR3 DNA: TGTGCCAGCACCCAACAGGGGGCGGGGAGCGGGGAGCTGTTTTTT
J gene: TRBJ2-1; D gene: TRBD2; V gene: TRBV6-5; clone size: many; CDR3 protein: CASSSNSGRGPSYEQFF; CDR3 DNA: TGTGCCAGCAGTTCTAATAGCGGGAGGGGTCCCAGCTATGAGCAGTTCTTC
J gene: TRBJ2-1; D gene: TRBD1; V gene: TRBV29-1; clone size: -; CDR3 protein: CTYVGTDLIYNEQFF; CDR3 DNA: TGCACCTACGTCGGGACAGACCTAATATACAATGAGCAGTTCTTC
J gene: TRBJ1-2; D gene: -; V gene: TRBV12-3/TRBV12-4; clone size: -; CDR3 protein: CASSLQECLGSNYGYTF; CDR3 DNA: TGTGCCAGCAGTTTACAGGAATGCTTGGGTTCTAACTATGGCTATACCTTC
J gene: TRBJ1-2; D gene: TRBD1; V gene: TRBV5-6; clone size: few; CDR3 protein: CASSSNDADRVERGYTF; CDR3 DNA: TGTGCCAGCAGCTCTAATGACGCGGACAGGGTTGAAAGGGGCTACACCTTC